The 27 T cell receptor beta chains in this list originate from one sample, sequenced in a study of CD8+ T cells in alopecia areata. The sequencing template was cDNA reverse transcribed from extracted RNA. Only in-frame clones appear in the TCRdb table, and some are missing; sequencing was by immunoSEQ multiplex PCR. The data show approximately 30,000 clones, 55% seen once. The material sequenced was NKG2D-high CD8+ T cells sorted from blood. The source is a human donor with alopecia areata.

This rearrangement joins TRBV6-6 to TRBJ1-5; no clear D. The germline CDR1 and CDR2 sequences are MNHNY and SVGAGI (reference sequence). This CDR3 has 13 residues. V lost 6 bases and J lost 4, with 10 bases in between. The CDR3 DNA is TGTGCCAGCAGCTTATTGGAGAATCAGCCCCAGCATTTT. It codes for CASSLLENQPQHF.

Sample share makes this clone medium-sized. The genes are TRBV28 and TRBJ1-3, with D maybe TRBD1 (6 bases). The germline gives CDR1 MDHEN, CDR2 SYDVKM. The CDR3 runs to 14 residues. The V gene lost 6 bases and the J gene lost 4 bases, with 13 bases spanning the gap. CDR3 sequence (DNA): TGTGCCAGCAGCCAGGGGTACTCCGGAAACACCATATATTTT. Residues: CASSQGYSGNTIYF.

The chain links TRBV29-1 to TRBJ1-1, with D maybe TRBD1 (6 bases). V was trimmed by 3 bases and J by 10 bases, leaving 21 bases between them. Germline CDR1 reads SQVTM; CDR2 reads ANQGSEA. The CDR3 runs 14 residues. CDR3 sequence: CSVESLARGLAAFF. The CDR3 coding sequence is TGCAGCGTTGAGTCCCTTGCGAGGGGGTTAGCAGCTTTCTTT.

The chain has TRBV28 and TRBJ2-4; TRBD1 matches 7 bases. In germline, CDR1 is MDHEN, CDR2 SYDVKM. The CDR3 extends over 16 amino acids. V trimming: 1 base; J trimming: 15 bases; junction bases outside the gene matches: 18. The CDR3 loop reads CASSLLGQNRILPPYF. CDR3 DNA: TGTGCCAGCAGTTTATTGGGACAGAATAGGATCCTTCCTCCGTACTTC.

This clone was counted between two and nine times. This chain joins TRBV7-9 and TRBJ2-5; D assignment may be TRBD1 or TRBD2 (5 bases each). V was shortened by 4 bases and J by 9 bases, with 15 bases between the two germline ends. CDR3 length: 13 residues. Germline CDR1 is SEHNR and CDR2 is FQNEAQ (reference sequence). CDR3 nucleotide sequence: TGTGCCAGCAGCTCAGATAACGAGGGACCCCAGTACTTC. Translated: CASSSDNEGPQYF.

The chain has TRBV7-9 and TRBJ2-7; a possible D gene is TRBD1 (6 bases). The CDR3 covers 15 residues. CDR1 is SEHNR and CDR2 is FQNEAQ in the germline V gene (reference sequence). The V end lost 7 bases, the J end lost 2 bases, and 18 bases lay between the germline ends. The CDR3 region has the DNA TGTGCCAGCACCTCTTCCAACAGGGCCCCCTACGAGCAGTACTTC. Protein sequence: CASTSSNRAPYEQYF.

The gene calls are TRBV9 and TRBJ1-2; 8 bases are shared with TRBD1. Trimming removed 0 bases from V and 4 bases from J; junction bases left unmatched: 2. Germline lookup yields CDR1 SGDLS and CDR2 YYNGEE. The CDR3 covers 14 residues. The CDR3 DNA reads as TGTGCCAGCAGCGTAGCCGGGACAGGCTATGGCTACACCTTC. It yields the protein CASSVAGTGYGYTF.

The V call is TRBV13, the J call TRBJ2-7, with 10 bases matching TRBD2. Germline-derived CDR1 and CDR2 are PRHDT and FYEKMQ (reference sequence). The CDR3 is 16 amino acids. V trimming: 2 bases; J trimming: 4 bases; junction bases outside the gene matches: 8. The CDR3: CASSLLAGEQRYEQYF. The CDR3 DNA follows: TGTGCCAGCAGCTTACTAGCGGGAGAACAACGATACGAGCAGTACTTC.

The chain employs TRBV5-1 and TRBJ1-1, with 8 positions matching TRBD1. J gave up 5 bases and V 5 bases, and 2 bases lay outside the gene matches. Germline CDR1 and CDR2: SGHRS and YFSETQ. The CDR3 extends over 12 amino acids. The CDR3 protein is CASSDRGTEAFF. As DNA, the CDR3 is TGCGCCAGCAGTGACAGGGGAACTGAAGCTTTCTTT. Full variable domain (outside the CDR3, taken from reference TRBV5-1 and TRBJ1-1): KAGVTQTPRYLIKTRGQQVTLSCSPISGHRSVSWYQQTPGQGLQFLFEYFSETQRNKGNFPGRFSGRQFSNSRSEMNVSTLELGDSALYLCASSDRGTEAFFGQGTRLTVV.

V is TRBV13 and J is TRBJ2-7, with 12 bases that match TRBD1. The germline CDR1 and CDR2 sequences are PRHDT and FYEKMQ (reference sequence). Unmatched junction bases numbered 13, after V lost 4 bases and J lost 6 bases. The CDR3 sequence is 17 residues long. The CDR3, as DNA: TGTGCCAGCAGCTCCTCCGGGACAGGGGGCGCGTTGGCCGAGCAGTACTTC. It is translated as CASSSSGTGGALAEQYF.

This clone was found a few times. This chain uses TRBV2 with TRBJ2-7, with no clear D. The CDR3 covers 15 residues. Germline V gene sequence: CDR1 SNHLY, CDR2 FYNNEI. Trimming left V 4 bases short and J 0 bases short, with 13 bases between. The CDR3 nucleotides read TGTGCCAGCAGTGTCTCCGCTCACCTCTCCTACGAGCAGTACTTC. Protein product: CASSVSAHLSYEQYF.

This clone was seen more than once but under ten times. The chain has TRBV7-9 and TRBJ2-1, with D possibly being TRBD2 (5 bases). Trimming took off 5 bases at V and 7 bases at J, with 9 bases between the two ends. The germline CDR1 and CDR2 sequences are SEHNR and FQNEAQ (reference sequence). The CDR3 has 12 amino acids. CDR3 DNA sequence: TGTGCCAGCAGCCCCAAGCGGAATGAGCAGTTCTTC. It is translated as CASSPKRNEQFF.

This chain connects TRBV11-2 to TRBJ2-2, with D unresolved. This CDR3 is 12 amino acids long. Germline V lookup: CDR1 SGHAT, CDR2 FQNNGV. The germline V and J ends were trimmed by 4 bases and 0 bases, with 0 bases remaining between them. The CDR3 sequence is CASSSNTGELFF. For the CDR3, the DNA is TGTGCCAGCAGCTCGAACACCGGGGAGCTGTTTTTT.

The V gene is TRBV9, the J gene TRBJ2-1, with 8 bases fitting TRBD1. Germline CDR1 SGDLS, CDR2 YYNGEE. The CDR3 covers 13 residues. Losses at the gene ends were 3 bases for V and 5 bases for J; bases not matched to a gene: 1. In DNA form, the CDR3 reads TGTGCCAGCAGCGGGACAGGGAACAATGAGCAGTTCTTC. Translating gives CASSGTGNNEQFF.

The V and J genes are TRBV5-5 and TRBJ1-1; 8 bases match TRBD1. Germline V gene data show CDR1 as SGHKS and CDR2 as YYEKEE (reference sequence). The CDR3 is made up of 13 amino acids. The junction had 3 bases not matched to a gene; V was cut back by 4 bases and J by 4 bases. CDR3 region: CASSLGTGTEAFF. Written as DNA, the CDR3 is TGTGCCAGCAGCCTTGGGACAGGCACTGAAGCTTTCTTT.

CDR3 sequence (DNA): TGCGCCAGCAGCCAAGACAGGGTAGGGAACACTGAAGCTTTCTTT. Translating it yields CASSQDRVGNTEAFF. The chain combines TRBV4-3 with TRBJ1-1; D is perhaps TRBD1 (5 bases). Germline V gives CDR1 LGHNA, CDR2 YSLEER. The CDR3 runs 15 residues. Trimming cost V 0 bases and J 1 base, with 9 bases left between them.

The V call is TRBV7-2, the J call TRBJ2-3, with 7 bases matching TRBD2. The germline CDR1 and CDR2 sequences are SGHTA and FQGNSA. The CDR3 totals 14 residues. V was pared by 3 bases and J by 4 bases, with 4 bases of the junction left unmatched. This CDR3 reads CASSLRTRPDTQYF. The CDR3 DNA sequence: TGTGCCAGCAGCTTGAGGACTAGACCAGATACGCAGTATTTT.

The V gene is TRBV5-5, the J gene TRBJ1-2, with 7 bases fitting TRBD1. The germline gives CDR1 SGHKS, CDR2 YYEKEE (reference sequence). The length of the CDR3 is 15 residues. J was trimmed by 0 bases and V by 6 bases; bases with no gene match: 8. As DNA, the CDR3 is TGTGCCAGCATTCCTACAGGGGCAACTAACTATGGCTACACCTTC. This codes for CASIPTGATNYGYTF.

This clone was found a few times. CDR3 loop: CASSLGRTSGNEQFF. In nucleotides, the CDR3 is TGTGCCAGCAGCTTAGGCCGGACTAGCGGCAATGAGCAGTTCTTC. The chain uses TRBV13 and TRBJ2-1; TRBD2 matches at 10 bases. V trimming: 0 bases; J trimming: 6 bases; junction bases outside the gene matches: 2. The CDR3 contains 15 residues. The germline V gene has CDR1 PRHDT and CDR2 FYEKMQ (reference sequence).

The chain is built from TRBV5-1 and TRBJ2-3; D possibly matches TRBD1 or TRBD2 (5 bases each). Trimming shortened V by 4 bases and J by 2 bases, and 14 bases separated the two germline ends. This CDR3 is built from 15 residues. Germline V lookup: CDR1 SGHRS, CDR2 YFSETQ. The DNA for the CDR3 is TGCGCCAGCAGCCCCCACGGGACCCTCACAGATACGCAGTATTTT. Translated, it gives CASSPHGTLTDTQYF.

The chain employs TRBV5-8 and TRBJ1-1; 7 bases are shared with TRBD1. CDR1 is SGHTS and CDR2 is YDEGEE in the germline V gene. Trimming cost V 4 bases and J 5 bases; bases outside gene matches: 11. This CDR3 comprises 15 residues. CDR3: CASSQGQRGVTEAFF. Written as DNA, the CDR3 is TGTGCCAGCAGCCAGGGACAGCGAGGGGTTACTGAAGCTTTCTTT.

This chain joins TRBV7-9 and TRBJ1-1, with D perhaps matching TRBD1 (6 bases). V was pared by 4 bases and J by 6 bases, with 15 bases between. The CDR3 extends over 14 amino acids. CDR1 is SEHNR, CDR2 FQNEAQ, per germline (reference sequence). CDR3 DNA: TGTGCCAGCAGCTCGATACAGGGTCTCGCTGAAGCTTTCTTT. Protein: CASSSIQGLAEAFF.

There are a few counts of this clone. J is TRBJ2-7 and V is TRBV7-9; D gene ambiguous. In germline, CDR1 is SEHNR, CDR2 FQNEAQ (reference sequence). V shed 5 bases and J shed 5 bases, with 16 bases lying between them. The CDR3 has 14 residues. The CDR3 reads CASSRASADHEQYF. In DNA, the CDR3 is TGTGCCAGCAGCCGGGCGTCCGCCGATCACGAGCAGTACTTC.

V usage is TRBV5-1 and J usage is TRBJ1-1, with D perhaps TRBD1 (5 bases). CDR3 length: 15 amino acids. V shed 2 bases and J shed 5 bases, with 16 bases lying between them. From germline, CDR1 is SGHRS and CDR2 YFSETQ. This CDR3 is CASSFFREGGTEAFF. DNA for the CDR3: TGCGCCAGCAGCTTTTTCAGGGAAGGCGGGACTGAAGCTTTCTTT.

This chain joins TRBV10-3 and TRBJ2-5; 8 bases are a match to TRBD1. Germline assignment: CDR1 ENHRY and CDR2 SYGVKD. The CDR3 runs to 15 residues. The junction had 4 bases not matched to a gene; V was cut back by 3 bases and J by 1 base. The CDR3 DNA is TGTGCCATCAGTGACGGACAGGGCATCCAAGAGACCCAGTACTTC. As protein: CAISDGQGIQETQYF.

In this sample, this clone turned up a few times. The V gene is TRBV29-1, the J gene TRBJ2-1; tentative D call: TRBD2 (6 bases). Germline CDR1 and CDR2: SQVTM and ANQGSEA. V lost 4 bases and J 0 bases, leaving 16 bases between the germline ends. This CDR3 contains 16 residues. The CDR3: CSVVGLAHSSYNEQFF. The CDR3 DNA sequence: TGCAGCGTTGTCGGTCTAGCGCACAGCTCCTACAATGAGCAGTTCTTC.

The chain has TRBV7-2 and TRBJ2-1; 7 positions match TRBD2. With V trimmed by 2 bases and J by 6 bases, 10 bases remained unmatched. Germline CDR1 reads SGHTA; CDR2 reads FQGNSA. The CDR3 is 16 amino acids. The CDR3 DNA follows: TGTGCCAGCAGCTTATTAGTCCAGCGGGGATCCAATGAGCAGTTCTTC. Encoded protein: CASSLLVQRGSNEQFF.